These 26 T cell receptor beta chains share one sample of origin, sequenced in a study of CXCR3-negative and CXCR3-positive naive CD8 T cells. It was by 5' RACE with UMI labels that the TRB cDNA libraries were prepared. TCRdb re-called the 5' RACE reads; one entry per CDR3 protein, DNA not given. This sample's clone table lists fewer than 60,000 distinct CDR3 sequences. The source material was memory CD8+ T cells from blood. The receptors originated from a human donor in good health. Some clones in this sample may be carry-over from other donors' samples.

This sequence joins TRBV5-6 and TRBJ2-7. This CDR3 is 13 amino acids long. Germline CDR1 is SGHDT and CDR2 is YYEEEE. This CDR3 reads CASSPDGGYEQYF.

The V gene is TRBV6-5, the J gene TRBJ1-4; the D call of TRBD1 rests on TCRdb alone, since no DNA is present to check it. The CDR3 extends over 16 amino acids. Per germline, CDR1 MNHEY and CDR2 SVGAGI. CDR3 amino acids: CASRAAGPGSNEKLFF.

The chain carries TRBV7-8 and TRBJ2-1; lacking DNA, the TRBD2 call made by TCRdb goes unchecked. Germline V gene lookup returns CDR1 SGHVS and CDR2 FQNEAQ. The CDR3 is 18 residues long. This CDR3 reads CASSLGSIGLAGDNEQFF.

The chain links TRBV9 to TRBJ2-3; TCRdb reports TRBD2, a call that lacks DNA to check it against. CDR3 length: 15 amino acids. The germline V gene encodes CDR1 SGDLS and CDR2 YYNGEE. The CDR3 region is CASSDVAGEGDTQYF.

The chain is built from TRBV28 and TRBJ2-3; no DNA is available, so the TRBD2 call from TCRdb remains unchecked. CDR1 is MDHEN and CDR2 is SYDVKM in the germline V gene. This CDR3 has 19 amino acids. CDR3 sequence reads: CASRPVIKLAGGPGDTQYF.

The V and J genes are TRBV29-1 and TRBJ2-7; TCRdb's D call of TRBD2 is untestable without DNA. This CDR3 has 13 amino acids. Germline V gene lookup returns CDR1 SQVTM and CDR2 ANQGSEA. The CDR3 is CSVELAGSYEQYF.

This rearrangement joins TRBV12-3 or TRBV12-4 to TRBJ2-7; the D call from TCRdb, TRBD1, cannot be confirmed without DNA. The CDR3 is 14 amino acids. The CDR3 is CASRLQGGHYEQYF.

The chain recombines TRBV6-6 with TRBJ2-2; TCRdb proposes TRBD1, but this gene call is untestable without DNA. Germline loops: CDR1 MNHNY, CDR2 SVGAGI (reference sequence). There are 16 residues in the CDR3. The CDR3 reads CASSPLVGGDAGELFF.

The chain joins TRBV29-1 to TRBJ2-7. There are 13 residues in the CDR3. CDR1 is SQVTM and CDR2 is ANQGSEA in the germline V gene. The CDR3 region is CSVNGLYSYEQYF.

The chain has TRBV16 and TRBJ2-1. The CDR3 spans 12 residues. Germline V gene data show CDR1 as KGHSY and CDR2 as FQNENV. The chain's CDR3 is CASSHWDNEQFF.

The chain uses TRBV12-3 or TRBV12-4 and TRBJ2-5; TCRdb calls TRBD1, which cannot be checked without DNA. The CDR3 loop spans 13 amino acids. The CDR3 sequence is CASRADSRETQYF.

The CDR3 is CSVEARQGVVFF. V usage is TRBV29-1 and J usage is TRBJ1-1; TCRdb lists TRBD1, though no DNA is available to test this call. Germline V gives CDR1 SQVTM, CDR2 ANQGSEA. This CDR3 is 12 amino acids long.

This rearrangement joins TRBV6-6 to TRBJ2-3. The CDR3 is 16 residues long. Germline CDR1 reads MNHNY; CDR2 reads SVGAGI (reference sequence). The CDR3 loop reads CASSYSRDGSTDTQYF.

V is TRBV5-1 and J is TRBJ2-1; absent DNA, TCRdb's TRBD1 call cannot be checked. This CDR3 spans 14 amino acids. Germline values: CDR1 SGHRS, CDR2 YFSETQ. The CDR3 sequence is CASTGDRGHNEQFF.

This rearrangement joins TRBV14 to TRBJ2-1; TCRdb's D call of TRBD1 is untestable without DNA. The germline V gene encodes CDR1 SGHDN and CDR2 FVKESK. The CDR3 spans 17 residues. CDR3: CASSQEAVGTGVNEQFF.

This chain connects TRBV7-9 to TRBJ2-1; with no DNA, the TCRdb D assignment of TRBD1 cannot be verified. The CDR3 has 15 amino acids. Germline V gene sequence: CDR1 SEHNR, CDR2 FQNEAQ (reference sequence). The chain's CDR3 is CASSQPETGVYEQFF.

The CDR3 reads CAISEIRGANTGELFF. This chain joins TRBV10-3 and TRBJ2-2. Germline CDR1 reads ENHRY; CDR2 reads SYGVKD. The CDR3 sequence is 16 residues long.

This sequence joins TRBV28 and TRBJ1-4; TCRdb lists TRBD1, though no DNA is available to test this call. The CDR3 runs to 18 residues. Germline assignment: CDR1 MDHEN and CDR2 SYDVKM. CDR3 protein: CASSWSLETDSHYEKLFF.

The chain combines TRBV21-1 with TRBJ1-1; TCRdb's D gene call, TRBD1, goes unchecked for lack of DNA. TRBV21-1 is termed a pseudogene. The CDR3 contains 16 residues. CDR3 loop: CASSKALKGESTEAFF.

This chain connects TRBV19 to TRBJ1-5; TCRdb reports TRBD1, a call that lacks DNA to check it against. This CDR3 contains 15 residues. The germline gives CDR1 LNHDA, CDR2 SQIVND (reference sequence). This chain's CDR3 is CASSMHRDSNQPQHF.

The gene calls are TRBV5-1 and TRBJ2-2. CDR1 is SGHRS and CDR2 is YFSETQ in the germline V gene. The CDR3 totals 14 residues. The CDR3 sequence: CASSLDGNTGELFF.

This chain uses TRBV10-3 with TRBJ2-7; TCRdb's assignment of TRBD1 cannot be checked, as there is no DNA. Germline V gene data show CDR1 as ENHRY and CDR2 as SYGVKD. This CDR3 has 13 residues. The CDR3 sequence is CAISEGNNPIRYF.

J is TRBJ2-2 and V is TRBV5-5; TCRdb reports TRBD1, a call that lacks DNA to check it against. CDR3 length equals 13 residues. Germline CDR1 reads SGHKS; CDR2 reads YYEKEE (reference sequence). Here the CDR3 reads CAGGTRDTGELFF.

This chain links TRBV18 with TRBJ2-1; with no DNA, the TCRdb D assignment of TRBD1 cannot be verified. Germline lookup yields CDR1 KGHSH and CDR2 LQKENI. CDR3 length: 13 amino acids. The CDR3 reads CASSETGYNEQFF.

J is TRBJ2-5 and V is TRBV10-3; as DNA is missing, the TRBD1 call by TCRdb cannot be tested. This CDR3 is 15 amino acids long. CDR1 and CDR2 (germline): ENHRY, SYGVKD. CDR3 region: CAISDERGLAETQYF.

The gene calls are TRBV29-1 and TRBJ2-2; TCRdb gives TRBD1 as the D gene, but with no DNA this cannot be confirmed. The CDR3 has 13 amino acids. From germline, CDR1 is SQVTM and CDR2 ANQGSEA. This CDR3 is CSGAGANTGELFF.